This TCR beta chain was observed in a study of healthy donors' naive CD4 and CD8 T cells. Across the whole study: Three donor age groups were sampled: 20-25, 40-50 and 60-70 years; half female. Broader study findings: Roughly 13% of CD4/CD8 propensity variance appeared explained by V, J and CDR3 charge. The study did not address homeostatic proliferation effects in naive T cells. Negatively charged CDR3s marked CD8+ lineage; positively charged CDR3s marked CD4+ lineage.

A linear amplification protocol produced the TCR libraries from 500 ng of total RNA. One entry per CDR3 protein, called by TCRdb with MiXCR from the reads. Among approximately 180,000 distinct CDR3 sequences listed, 65% to 80% were seen once. This clonotype was picked up one time. What it binds is not known. Germline loops: CDR1 LNHDA, CDR2 SQIVND (reference sequence). V gave up 4 bases and J gave up 7 bases; unmatched junction bases: 9. CDR3 length: 16 amino acids. The chain uses TRBV19 and TRBJ2-7; 14 bases fit TRBD2. The sequence was collected from a pool of human donors in good health; the sample pools cells from several healthy donors. Sequencing used naive CD4+ and CD8+ T cells sorted from blood, pooled from several donors. CDR3 DNA: TGTGCCAGTAGTACCCCGGGACTAGCGGGAGCAATTGAGCAGTACTTC. It is translated as CASSTPGLAGAIEQYF.